This TCR beta chain is from a study of T cells in localized non-small cell lung cancer. Whole-study results and caveats: Longer overall survival associated with higher blood T cell density; shorter survival with higher adjacent-lung clonality. Because sequencing included only one region (of the tumor), heterogeneity remains possible. Turning up in adjacent lung were a median roughly 50 of the top 100 tumor clones.

V was clipped by 8 bases and J by 0 bases, with 8 bases between them. Germline loops: CDR1 MNHNY, CDR2 SVGAGI (reference sequence). This CDR3 is built from 13 residues. Only in-frame clones appear in the TCRdb table, and some are missing; sequencing was by immunoSEQ multiplex PCR. Of about 30,000 clones listed, about 91% are singletons. In regard to this clone: Antigen: not known.

The chain is built from TRBV6-6 and TRBJ1-5; possible D gene TRBD1, 5 bases. The specimen comprised peripheral blood, sampled before any cancer treatment. The source of this sequence is a male donor at least 60 years old with stage I lung adenocarcinoma. The CDR3 is CASGANSNQPQHF. CDR3 coding DNA: TGTGCCAGCGGGGCGAATAGCAATCAGCCCCAGCATTTT.